The next 25 T cell receptor beta chains were all read from a single sample in a study of blood T cell repertoires in COVID-19. Here immunoSEQ multiplex PCR was the method, and the copy in TCRdb shows in-frame clones only, minus some. The top ten hold roughly 14% of the sample, which has some 50,000 clones, approximately 85% seen once. Input material: peripheral blood. These receptors were collected from a human donor in a cohort sampled during active COVID-19.

The chain combines TRBV4-3 with TRBJ1-5; D gene uncertain. CDR1 is LGHNA, CDR2 YSLEER, per germline. V was pared by 1 base and J by 6 bases, with 7 bases between. The CDR3 contains 13 residues. CDR3 protein: CASSQVPSQPQHF. CDR3 coding DNA: TGCGCCAGCAGCCAAGTCCCCAGTCAGCCCCAGCATTTT.

V is TRBV10-2 and J is TRBJ1-1, with unresolved D. From germline, CDR1 is WSHSY and CDR2 SAAADI. The CDR3 is 13 amino acids. Between the trimmed V and J ends, which lost 2 bases and 4 bases, there was a span of 8 bases. The CDR3 reads CASSELLFTEAFF. As DNA, the CDR3 is TGCGCCAGCAGTGAGCTGTTGTTCACTGAAGCTTTCTTT.

This clone was found a few times. The rearrangement joins TRBV10-3 to TRBJ2-5; 8 bases match TRBD1. The CDR3 contains 14 residues. The ends lost 3 bases at V and 4 bases at J; junction bases unmatched: 4. Germline V gene sequence: CDR1 ENHRY, CDR2 SYGVKD. The CDR3 loop is CAISDGQGRETQYF. In DNA form, the CDR3 reads TGTGCCATCAGTGATGGACAGGGTCGAGAGACCCAGTACTTC.

V gene TRBV3-1 (or the pseudogene TRBV3-2) combines with J gene TRBJ2-7; weak D call: TRBD1 (6 bases). The ends were cut back, 4 bases at V and 2 bases at J, with 9 bases in the middle. Germline V CDR1 and CDR2: LGHDT, YNNKEL (reference sequence). This CDR3 is built from 13 residues. The CDR3 loop reads CASSLGGTYEQYF. The CDR3 nucleotides read TGTGCCAGCAGCCTAGGGGGAACCTACGAGCAGTACTTC.

This sequence joins TRBV5-6 and TRBJ1-5, with 9 bases matching TRBD1. Germline assignment: CDR1 SGHDT and CDR2 YYEEEE. With V trimmed by 3 bases and J by 7 bases, 8 bases remained unmatched. This CDR3 is built from 15 residues. CDR3 sequence: CASSWGTGSRQPQHF. DNA for the CDR3: TGTGCCAGCAGCTGGGGGACAGGGTCACGGCAGCCCCAGCATTTT.

The chain recombines TRBV3-1 (or the pseudogene TRBV3-2) with TRBJ1-5; possibly TRBD1 for D (6 bases). The ends were cut back, 1 base at V and 7 bases at J, with 11 bases in the middle. This CDR3 comprises 14 residues. Germline CDR1 and CDR2: LGHDT and YNNKEL (reference sequence). The DNA of the CDR3 is TGTGCCAGCAGCCAAGGAGACAGGAGGCAGCCCCAGCATTTT. Amino acids: CASSQGDRRQPQHF.

V gene TRBV4-3 combines with J gene TRBJ1-6; 7 bases are a match to TRBD1. The CDR3 sequence is 17 residues long. Germline CDR1 reads LGHNA; CDR2 reads YSLEER. The V and J ends lost 3 bases and 9 bases, in that order; junction bases with no gene match: 14. Written as DNA, the CDR3 is TGCGCCAGCAGCCACGGTCGACCCCGACAGGGAACTTCACCCCTCCACTTT. It encodes CASSHGRPRQGTSPLHF.

The chain links TRBV30 to TRBJ1-2; D unresolved. Trimming took 4 bases from V and 4 from J, leaving 13 bases between them. CDR3 size: 13 residues. CDR1 GTSNPN and CDR2 SVGIG come from the germline V gene (reference sequence). CDR3 bases: TGTGCCTGGAATGGGGAGCTGGGCTATGGCTACACCTTC. This translates into CAWNGELGYGYTF.

V and J are TRBV30 and TRBJ2-7, with 8 positions matching TRBD2. The CDR3 is 14 residues long. V was pared by 3 bases and J by 2 bases, with 6 bases of the junction left unmatched. Germline-derived CDR1 and CDR2 are GTSNPN and SVGIG (reference sequence). The CDR3 bases are TGTGCCTGGAGAAACGGGGGGGCGACCTACGAGCAGTACTTC. Protein: CAWRNGGATYEQYF.

The chain is built from TRBV5-1 and TRBJ2-7; D uncertain. The V gene's germline CDR1 is SGHRS and CDR2 YFSETQ. CDR3 length equals 14 residues. With 0 bases removed from V and 3 bases from J, the gap between germline ends came to 10 bases. CDR3 sequence: CASSLGTNVYEQYF. As DNA, the CDR3 is TGCGCCAGCAGCTTGGGCACTAACGTCTACGAGCAGTACTTC.

This clone was counted a few times. This sequence joins TRBV2 and TRBJ2-7, with 11 bases identical to TRBD1. CDR1 and CDR2 (germline): SNHLY, FYNNEI. J gave up 4 bases and V 6 bases, and 8 bases lay outside the gene matches. CDR3 length: 15 residues. CDR3 bases: TGTGCCAGCAGCCGGACAGGGGGCGTTGGTTACGAGCAGTACTTC. This encodes CASSRTGGVGYEQYF. The variable domain in full, completed from reference TRBV2 and TRBJ2-7, reads EPEVTQTPSHQVTQMGQEVILRCVPISNHLYFYWYRQILGQKVEFLVSFYNNEISEKSEIFDDQFSVERPDGSNFTLKIRSTKLEDSAMYFCASSRTGGVGYEQYFGPGTRLTVT.

V usage is TRBV18 and J usage is TRBJ2-3; weak D call: TRBD2 (6 bases). Trimming pared 3 bases from V and 6 bases from J, leaving 10 bases between. CDR1 KGHSH and CDR2 LQKENI come from the germline V gene. This CDR3 spans 13 amino acids. The CDR3 coding sequence is TGTGCCAGCTCACCTGGGACTCCGGATACGCAGTATTTT. This sequence encodes CASSPGTPDTQYF. Together with reference TRBV18 and TRBJ2-3, the CDR3 gives the full variable domain: NAGVMQNPRHLVRRRGQEARLRCSPMKGHSHVYWYRQLPEEGLKFMVYLQKENIIDESGMPKERFSAEFPKEGPSILRIQQVVRGDSAAYFCASSPGTPDTQYFGPGTRLTVL.

The chain combines TRBV19 with TRBJ1-2, with 9 bases lining up with TRBD1. CDR1 and CDR2 (germline): LNHDA, SQIVND (reference sequence). The CDR3 has 14 amino acids. The V gene end was trimmed by 8 bases and the J gene end by 5 bases; junction bases not matched to a gene: 9. The chain's CDR3 is CASASGTGMYGYTF. DNA for the CDR3: TGTGCCAGTGCATCCGGGACAGGGATGTATGGCTACACCTTC.

This chain uses TRBV11-3 with TRBJ2-7; possible D gene TRBD1, 6 bases. CDR1 and CDR2 (germline): SGHNT, YENEEA. V lost 1 base, J lost 2 bases, and 6 bases lay in between. This CDR3 comprises 13 residues. CDR3 in amino acids: CASSLGTAYEQYF. CDR3 bases: TGTGCCAGCAGCTTAGGGACAGCCTACGAGCAGTACTTC.

This chain joins TRBV6-2 or TRBV6-3 and TRBJ2-7; 13 bases are a match to TRBD2. Germline V gene lookup returns CDR1 MNHEY and CDR2 SVGEGT. V shed 2 bases, J shed 4 bases, and the junction held 2 bases outside the gene matches. This CDR3 region has 15 residues. Here the CDR3 reads CASSYGLAGDYEQYF. DNA for the CDR3: TGTGCCAGCAGTTACGGACTAGCGGGAGATTACGAGCAGTACTTC.

The gene calls are TRBV19 and TRBJ1-4, with D possibly TRBD1 on 5 matching bases. This CDR3 has 13 amino acids. The germline V gene encodes CDR1 LNHDA and CDR2 SQIVND (reference sequence). Trimming removed 5 bases at V and 10 bases at J, with 14 bases between. This chain's CDR3 is CASSGDSMGKLFF. The CDR3 bases are TGTGCCAGTAGTGGGGACTCGATGGGAAAACTGTTTTTT. The whole variable domain, remainder taken from reference TRBV19 and TRBJ1-4, is DGGITQSPKYLFRKEGQNVTLSCEQNLNHDAMYWYRQDPGQGLRLIYYSQIVNDFQKGDIAEGYSVSREKKESFPLTVTSAQKNPTAFYLCASSGDSMGKLFFGSGTQLSVL.

The chain combines TRBV7-2 with TRBJ2-1; TRBD1 matches 8 bases. Per germline, CDR1 SGHTA and CDR2 FQGNSA. The V gene end was trimmed by 10 bases and the J gene end by 2 bases; junction bases not matched to a gene: 7. This CDR3 spans 14 amino acids. The CDR3 DNA sequence: TGTGCCACTAGTCCGGGACAGGCCTACAATGAGCAGTTCTTC. Amino acid sequence: CATSPGQAYNEQFF.

The chain recombines TRBV2 with TRBJ2-1; 7 nucleotides match TRBD1. Germline CDR1 reads SNHLY; CDR2 reads FYNNEI. The CDR3 runs to 13 residues. Unmatched junction bases numbered 5, after V lost 4 bases and J lost 8 bases. As DNA, the CDR3 is TGTGCCAGCAGTGGACAGGGAGATCATGAGCAGTTCTTC. Translation: CASSGQGDHEQFF. Complete variable domain (other parts from reference TRBV2 and TRBJ2-1): EPEVTQTPSHQVTQMGQEVILRCVPISNHLYFYWYRQILGQKVEFLVSFYNNEISEKSEIFDDQFSVERPDGSNFTLKIRSTKLEDSAMYFCASSGQGDHEQFFGPGTRLTVL.

The chain has TRBV19 and TRBJ2-3; a weak D match, TRBD2 (7 bases). Per germline, CDR1 LNHDA and CDR2 SQIVND (reference sequence). This CDR3 contains 15 residues. V lost 3 bases to trimming and J lost 11 bases, with 21 bases between them. The CDR3 DNA reads TGTGCCAGTAGTATTAGGGGGGCAGACTCTAGCGGGCAGTATTTT. This encodes CASSIRGADSSGQYF. The complete variable domain, with remaining parts taken from reference TRBV19 and TRBJ2-3, reads DGGITQSPKYLFRKEGQNVTLSCEQNLNHDAMYWYRQDPGQGLRLIYYSQIVNDFQKGDIAEGYSVSREKKESFPLTVTSAQKNPTAFYLCASSIRGADSSGQYFGPGTRLTVL.

The V call is TRBV7-6, the J call TRBJ2-2, with TRBD2 as a possible D gene (5 bases). The CDR3 sequence is 16 residues long. Trimming pared 6 bases from V and 1 base from J, leaving 15 bases between. Germline CDR1 SGHVS, CDR2 FNYEAQ. For the CDR3, the DNA is TGTGCCAGCAGGACCCGGGGAACCGGGAACACCGGGGAGCTGTTTTTT. This codes for CASRTRGTGNTGELFF.

Comments on this clone: Other nucleotide sequences in the sample specify the same CDR3. CDR3 protein: CASSYGRGDTQYF. The CDR3 DNA reads as TGTGCCAGCAGTTACGGTAGGGGCGATACGCAGTATTTT. J is TRBJ2-3 and V is TRBV6-5, with a weak D call TRBD1 (5 bases). The CDR3 loop spans 13 amino acids. The V end was cut by 2 bases, the J end by 6 bases, with 9 bases between. Germline values: CDR1 MNHEY, CDR2 SVGAGI.

The rearrangement uses TRBV4-2 and TRBJ1-1, with 7 bases that match TRBD1. Germline CDR1 and CDR2: LGHNA and YNFKEQ. Unmatched junction bases numbered 3, after V lost 4 bases and J lost 1 base. The CDR3 consists of 14 residues. The CDR3 is CASSLGQANTEAFF. CDR3 nucleotides: TGTGCCAGCAGCCTAGGACAGGCGAACACTGAAGCTTTCTTT.

The rearrangement joins TRBV2 to TRBJ1-2; 8 bases agree with TRBD1. This CDR3 is 15 amino acids long. The V gene end was trimmed by 6 bases and the J gene end by 4 bases; junction bases not matched to a gene: 10. The V gene's germline CDR1 is SNHLY and CDR2 FYNNEI. The CDR3 nucleotides read TGTGCCAGCAGCATAAGACAGGGGACAGGCTATGGCTACACCTTC. It encodes CASSIRQGTGYGYTF.

The chain couples TRBV3-1 (or the pseudogene TRBV3-2) to TRBJ2-1; D uncertain. The CDR3 is 16 amino acids. V was shortened by 3 bases and J by 2 bases, with 14 bases between the two germline ends. The V gene's germline CDR1 is LGHDT and CDR2 YNNKEL (reference sequence). The chain's CDR3 is CASSHLPGGPYNEQFF. CDR3 sequence (DNA): TGTGCCAGCAGCCACCTCCCCGGTGGGCCCTACAATGAGCAGTTCTTC.

This clone was seen only a few times. The rearrangement uses TRBV7-9 and TRBJ1-5; 11 nucleotides agree with TRBD1. Per germline, CDR1 SEHNR and CDR2 FQNEAQ (reference sequence). The V gene end was trimmed by 5 bases and the J gene end by 1 base; junction bases not matched to a gene: 10. This CDR3 comprises 18 residues. The CDR3: CASSPGTGGTYSNQPQHF. The CDR3 bases are TGTGCCAGCAGCCCCGGGACAGGGGGAACTTACAGCAATCAGCCCCAGCATTTT.